Below are 27 T cell receptor beta chains sequenced from a single sample in a study of CD8 T cells in Susac syndrome. RNA totalling about 0.45 to 1 ug underwent reverse transcription with random hexamers. TCRdb analysed the immunoSEQ multiplex PCR reads with MiXCR anew, one entry per CDR3 protein. Of 170,000 or so distinct CDR3 sequences listed, 90% to 95% are singletons. The sequenced sample was CD4+ T cells from PBMCs. These receptors were collected from a human donor with Susac syndrome.

The CDR3 nucleotides read TGTGCCAGCAGCTTACGGGCTAGCGAGACGCCGCAGTATTTT. It specifies CASSLRASETPQYF. The chain is built from TRBV5-5 and TRBJ2-3; maybe TRBD2 (6 bases). The CDR3 spans 14 residues. The V end was cut by 2 bases, the J end by 10 bases, with 17 bases between. CDR1 is SGHKS and CDR2 is YYEKEE in the germline V gene (reference sequence).

J is TRBJ2-5 and V is TRBV4-1; D may be TRBD1 (6 bases). This CDR3 is built from 15 residues. The V gene's germline CDR1 is MGHRA and CDR2 YSYEKL. Trimming removed 0 bases at V and 1 base at J, with 9 bases between. The CDR3, as DNA: TGCGCCAGCAGCCAAGAAACAGGGCGCCAAGAGACCCAGTACTTC. Translating it yields CASSQETGRQETQYF.

The chain recombines TRBV3-1 with TRBJ2-2; D may correspond to TRBD1 or TRBD2 (6 bases each). V lost 4 bases and J 6 bases, leaving 18 bases between the germline ends. The CDR3 is 16 residues long. CDR1 LGHDT and CDR2 YNNKEL come from the germline V gene (reference sequence). CDR3 residues: CASSPYYGGGSGELFF. CDR3 DNA sequence: TGTGCCAGCAGCCCCTACTACGGGGGCGGATCCGGGGAGCTGTTTTTT.

This clonotype was recorded a few times. The rearrangement joins TRBV7-3 to TRBJ2-3, with a possible D match to TRBD1 (5 bases). V was pared by 5 bases and J by 2 bases, with 11 bases between. The germline CDR1 and CDR2 sequences are SGHTA and FQGTGA. The CDR3 length is 14 residues. The DNA of the CDR3 is TGTGCCAGCAGCACCTCGACAGACACAGATACGCAGTATTTT. Translating gives CASSTSTDTDTQYF.

The genes are TRBV2 and TRBJ1-2; maybe TRBD1 (5 bases). V dropped 7 bases and J dropped 3 bases, with 6 bases sitting between them. The CDR3 has 11 amino acids. The germline gives CDR1 SNHLY, CDR2 FYNNEI. The CDR3 spells CASMGDYGYTF. In DNA, the CDR3 is TGTGCCAGCATGGGGGACTATGGCTACACCTTC.

The V and J genes are TRBV6-1 and TRBJ1-5, with D tentatively TRBD1 (6 bases). The V gene lost 6 bases and the J gene lost 0 bases, with 12 bases spanning the gap. Germline V gene data show CDR1 as MNHNS and CDR2 as SASEGT. The CDR3 has 15 residues. The CDR3 loop is CASRGTTYSNQPQHF. Written as DNA, the CDR3 is TGTGCCAGCAGGGGGACAACCTATAGCAATCAGCCCCAGCATTTT.

The CDR3 sequence: CASSPASERNEKLFF. The CDR3 nucleotides are TGTGCCAGCAGTCCCGCGAGCGAACGGAATGAAAAACTGTTTTTT. The gene calls are TRBV12-3 or TRBV12-4 and TRBJ1-4; D is unclear. Trimming pared 5 bases from V and 5 bases from J, leaving 15 bases between. The CDR3 contains 15 residues.

This chain joins TRBV20-1 and TRBJ1-3; D may be TRBD1 (5 bases). Germline CDR1 and CDR2: DFQATT and SNEGSKA (reference sequence). Trimming shortened V by 6 bases and J by 0 bases, and 12 bases separated the two germline ends. The CDR3 spans 14 residues. CDR3 sequence: CSAEGILSGNTIYF. The CDR3 DNA sequence: TGCAGTGCCGAGGGGATCCTCTCTGGAAACACCATATATTTT.

V gene TRBV12-3 or TRBV12-4 combines with J gene TRBJ1-5; D is ambiguous. The CDR3 is 15 amino acids. Trimming stripped 5 bases from V and 0 bases from J, with 11 bases between. CDR3 loop: CASSPVGNSNQPQHF. DNA for the CDR3: TGTGCCAGCAGTCCGGTTGGGAATAGCAATCAGCCCCAGCATTTT.

This chain joins TRBV18 and TRBJ2-5; TRBD1 aligns across 7 bases. After removal of 2 bases from V and 2 bases from J, the junction contained 5 bases not matched to a gene. Looked up from germline, CDR1 is KGHSH and CDR2 is LQKENI. This CDR3 region has 15 residues. The CDR3 reads CASSPSTGAQETQYF. As DNA, the CDR3 is TGTGCCAGCTCACCAAGTACAGGGGCACAAGAGACCCAGTACTTC.

The chain has TRBV29-1 and TRBJ2-3; no firm D call. This CDR3 spans 13 amino acids. The V end lost 4 bases, the J end lost 3 bases, and 11 bases lay between the germline ends. Germline loops: CDR1 SQVTM, CDR2 ANQGSEA. In DNA form, the CDR3 reads TGCAGCGTTGCCTCGTGGGCTACAGATACGCAGTATTTT. It specifies CSVASWATDTQYF.

The CDR3 nucleotides are TGTGCCAGCAGTGACGGTTTAGTATCGGTGAAGACCCAGTACTTC. This codes for CASSDGLVSVKTQYF. The rearrangement uses TRBV2 and TRBJ2-5; no clear D. V lost 3 bases and J 6 bases, leaving 17 bases between the germline ends. The V gene's germline CDR1 is SNHLY and CDR2 FYNNEI. The CDR3 spans 15 residues.

This chain links TRBV3-1 with TRBJ2-2, with D possibly being TRBD1 (5 bases). V lost 0 bases and J 3 bases, leaving 14 bases between the germline ends. Germline assignment: CDR1 LGHDT and CDR2 YNNKEL (reference sequence). The CDR3 covers 17 residues. CDR3 DNA sequence: TGTGCCAGCAGCCAAGATCGGTTCAGCAGGGACACCGGGGAGCTGTTTTTT. It is translated as CASSQDRFSRDTGELFF. The entire variable domain, with the rest obtained from reference TRBV3-1 and TRBJ2-2, is as follows: DTAVSQTPKYLVTQMGNDKSIKCEQNLGHDTMYWYKQDSKKFLKIMFSYNNKELIINETVPNRFSPKSPDKAHLNLHINSLELGDSAVYFCASSQDRFSRDTGELFFGEGSRLTVL.

CDR3 DNA: TGCGCCAGCAGCTTGAGCCCAGTGCTGACAGATACGCAGTATTTT. It translates to CASSLSPVLTDTQYF. The genes are TRBV5-1 and TRBJ2-3, with D unresolved. From germline, CDR1 is SGHRS and CDR2 YFSETQ. CDR3 size: 15 residues. Trimming shortened V by 1 base and J by 3 bases, and 12 bases separated the two germline ends.

The chain employs TRBV2 and TRBJ1-1, with unresolved D. Germline V gives CDR1 SNHLY, CDR2 FYNNEI. The V end was cut by 7 bases, the J end by 4 bases, with 7 bases between. CDR3 size: 11 residues. The CDR3 region has the DNA TGTGCCAGCACCCCGGTCACTGAAGCTTTCTTT. Encoded protein: CASTPVTEAFF. The variable domain in full, completed from reference TRBV2 and TRBJ1-1, reads EPEVTQTPSHQVTQMGQEVILRCVPISNHLYFYWYRQILGQKVEFLVSFYNNEISEKSEIFDDQFSVERPDGSNFTLKIRSTKLEDSAMYFCASTPVTEAFFGQGTRLTVV.

This chain links TRBV5-1 with TRBJ2-7, with 7 bases identical to TRBD1. The CDR3 covers 13 residues. The trim removed 5 bases at V and 3 bases at J, leaving 5 bases unmatched. Germline assignment: CDR1 SGHRS and CDR2 YFSETQ. The CDR3 DNA follows: TGCGCCAGCAGTCGGGACAGCCTCTACGAGCAGTACTTC. Its translation: CASSRDSLYEQYF.

This clonotype was seen a single time. This chain connects TRBV3-1 to TRBJ1-1, with no clear D. Trimming took 3 bases from V and 3 from J, leaving 11 bases between them. CDR1 is LGHDT, CDR2 YNNKEL, per germline (reference sequence). The CDR3 covers 14 residues. CDR3 coding DNA: TGTGCCAGCAGCCAGCGGGCGGGTTACACTGAAGCTTTCTTT. Protein: CASSQRAGYTEAFF. Looking up the rest from reference TRBV3-1 and TRBJ1-1 gives the full variable domain: DTAVSQTPKYLVTQMGNDKSIKCEQNLGHDTMYWYKQDSKKFLKIMFSYNNKELIINETVPNRFSPKSPDKAHLNLHINSLELGDSAVYFCASSQRAGYTEAFFGQGTRLTVV.

Points on this clonotype: The junction departs from the called germline gene at one end, perhaps through a read error. J is TRBJ2-5 and V is TRBV7-7; perhaps D is TRBD1 or TRBD2 (5 bases each). The germline gives CDR1 SSHAT, CDR2 FNYEAQ (reference sequence). This CDR3 spans 14 amino acids. The CDR3 loop reads CASSLGTWKETQYF. CDR3 DNA sequence: TGTGCTAGCAGCTTAGGGACGTGGAAGGAGACCCAGTACTTC.

The chain links TRBV4-1 to TRBJ2-5; possible D gene TRBD1, 6 bases. Germline CDR1 is MGHRA and CDR2 is YSYEKL. CDR3 length: 15 residues. V dropped 3 bases and J dropped 4 bases, with 15 bases sitting between them. The DNA of the CDR3 is TGCGCCAGCAGCCAGCTGGACAGACAGTCAGAGACCCAGTACTTC. Its translation is CASSQLDRQSETQYF.

V and J are TRBV7-2 and TRBJ2-7; no clear D. CDR1 and CDR2 from the germline V gene are SGHTA and FQGNSA. V dropped 5 bases and J dropped 0 bases, with 17 bases sitting between them. This CDR3 has 16 residues. The DNA for the CDR3 is TGTGCCAGCAGCCCCCAGCCACCCCGAATCTCCTACGAGCAGTACTTC. Residues: CASSPQPPRISYEQYF.

The chain joins TRBV29-1 to TRBJ2-5; D is unclear. Trimming pared 2 bases from V and 2 bases from J, leaving 9 bases between. Germline assignment: CDR1 SQVTM and CDR2 ANQGSEA. This CDR3 contains 13 residues. CDR3 amino acids: CSVEQAAQETQYF. CDR3 coding DNA: TGCAGCGTTGAACAGGCGGCACAAGAGACCCAGTACTTC.

The V call is TRBV5-1, the J call TRBJ2-1, with D perhaps TRBD1 (5 bases). Germline-derived CDR1 and CDR2 are SGHRS and YFSETQ. Deletions cut 0 bases from V and 9 bases from J, with 13 bases between. CDR3 length: 14 amino acids. The CDR3 bases are TGCGCCAGCAGCTTGGGGCAGGGAAAGTCTGAGCAGTTCTTC. This translates into CASSLGQGKSEQFF.

The rearrangement joins TRBV12-3 or TRBV12-4 to TRBJ2-7, with 7 bases identical to TRBD1. The CDR3 has 13 residues. V was clipped by 1 base and J by 6 bases; unmatched bases: 3. CDR3 sequence (DNA): TGTGCCAGCAGTTTAGACAGGGGAGTCGAGCAGTACTTC. Protein: CASSLDRGVEQYF.

V and J are TRBV6-5 and TRBJ1-5; a possible D gene is TRBD1 (5 bases). Looked up from germline, CDR1 is MNHEY and CDR2 is SVGAGI. V lost 6 bases and J 1 base, leaving 7 bases between the germline ends. The CDR3 extends over 13 amino acids. The CDR3 coding sequence is TGTGCCAGCAGGAGGGACAGCAATCAGCCCCAGCATTTT. This sequence encodes CASRRDSNQPQHF.

The V call is TRBV24-1, the J call TRBJ2-2; D remains unclear. Germline CDR1 reads KGHDR; CDR2 reads SFDVKD. The CDR3 covers 13 residues. Between the trimmed V and J ends, which lost 5 bases and 0 bases, there was a span of 3 bases. CDR3 loop: CATSATNTGELFF. The CDR3 region has the DNA TGTGCCACCAGTGCCACGAACACCGGGGAGCTGTTTTTT.

The CDR3 nucleotides are TGTGCCAGCAGCTCCATGACAGGGCGGGCTAACTATGGCTACACCTTC. This translates into CASSSMTGRANYGYTF. This chain connects TRBV7-9 to TRBJ1-2; 7 positions agree with TRBD1. The CDR3 sequence is 16 residues long. V lost 4 bases to trimming and J lost 0 bases; unmatched junction nucleotides: 8. Germline V gives CDR1 SEHNR, CDR2 FQNEAQ (reference sequence).

J is TRBJ1-2 and V is TRBV19; D remains unclear. Looked up from germline, CDR1 is LNHDA and CDR2 is SQIVND (reference sequence). The germline V and J ends were trimmed by 1 base and 7 bases, with 4 bases remaining between them. The CDR3 has 11 residues. The chain's CDR3 is CASSIGRGYTF. CDR3 bases: TGTGCCAGTAGTATAGGGCGTGGCTACACCTTC.